The TCR beta chain described here comes from a study of blood T cell repertoires in COVID-19. Study-wide background: The origin of the acute and convalescent COVID-19 samples was the United States, Italy and Spain. PBMCs, B-cell-depleted T cells, or T cells provided the cDNA or gDNA that made up the material.

TCRdb's table, derived via immunoSEQ multiplex PCR, lists solely in-frame clones and lacks some. The table has 200,000 to 300,000 clones, approximately 83% seen once. Participant age was about 18 to 100 years, and participants resided in approximately 25 US areas. This CDR3 is built from 14 residues. The junction had 4 bases not matched to a gene; V was cut back by 1 base and J by 6 bases. Germline assignment: CDR1 MGHRA and CDR2 YSYEKL. The sample consisted of PBMCs or T cells enriched from blood (not recorded which). The rearrangement links TRBV4-1 to TRBJ2-7; the match to TRBD2 covers 9 bases. This TCR was sampled from a woman aged 35 to 49 with acute COVID-19. CDR3 sequence reads: CASSQGREGPEQYF. The CDR3 region has the DNA TGCGCCAGCAGCCAAGGGCGGGAGGGCCCCGAGCAGTACTTC.